This T cell receptor (beta chain) was recovered during a study of early T cells in non-severe SARS-CoV-2 infection. Study-wide context: It was bulk RNA from unsorted whole blood that was sequenced, and the chains were unpaired.

Via MiXCR, TCRdb re-called the 5' RACE reads, giving one row per CDR3 protein. The repertoire includes about 83,000 distinct CDR3 sequences, less than 11% of them detected once, and over 7% sits in the top ten. This clonotype has more than one count but fewer than ten. What it binds is unknown. The V gene lost 0 bases and the J gene lost 9 bases, with 12 bases spanning the gap. CDR1 is DFQATT, CDR2 SNEGSKA, per germline (reference sequence). The CDR3 totals 13 residues. Study-wide results and caveats: Private and CD4 specificities were missed by VDJdb matching, skewed to anti-spike CD8.

The chain carries TRBV20-1 and TRBJ2-1, with D possibly being TRBD2 (5 bases). The source of this sequence is an adult who was a healthcare worker with PCR-confirmed SARS-CoV-2 infection or an uninfected control (not recorded which). The material was whole blood, obtained at baseline. CDR3 coding DNA: TGCAGTGCTAGAGACCTACCTAGCTTTGAGCAGTTCTTC. Protein sequence: CSARDLPSFEQFF.